This is a list of T cell receptor beta chains from one sample in a study of a mutant IDH1 vaccine in newly diagnosed glioma. For these TCRs, the target antigens are not known. Only in-frame clones appear in the TCRdb table, and some are missing; sequencing was by immunoSEQ multiplex PCR. The sample holds around 50,000 clones, roughly 84% seen once. Sequencing was performed on PBMCs, taken from a glioma patient whose treatment included an IDH1 peptide vaccine. The receptors stem from a woman aged 18-29 years with glioma. Each CDR3 is given with its conserved first and last residue. D genes are given only for firm matches. For some rows the clone size is stated as once, few or many, or as a class when expanded; others skip it.

d_gene: -; v_gene: TRBV7-9; abundance: -; j_gene: TRBJ2-3; CDR3aa: CASSLNVPSGGGTDTQYF; CDR3nt: TGTGCCAGCAGCTTAAACGTCCCAAGCGGAGGGGGCACAGATACGCAGTATTTT
d_gene: TRBD2; v_gene: TRBV5-4; abundance: -; j_gene: TRBJ2-1; CDR3aa: CASSISGGNEQFF; CDR3nt: TGTGCCAGCAGCATTAGCGGGGGAAATGAGCAGTTCTTC
d_gene: -; v_gene: TRBV7-6; abundance: -; j_gene: TRBJ2-7; CDR3aa: CASSYADTYEQYF; CDR3nt: TGTGCCAGCAGCTATGCAGACACCTACGAGCAGTACTTC
d_gene: TRBD2; v_gene: TRBV15; abundance: -; j_gene: TRBJ2-1; CDR3aa: CATSRVASGRGEQFF; CDR3nt: TGTGCCACCAGCAGAGTAGCTAGCGGGAGGGGGGAGCAGTTCTTC
d_gene: -; v_gene: TRBV9; abundance: -; j_gene: TRBJ1-3; CDR3aa: CASTGGPSSGNTIYF; CDR3nt: TGTGCCAGCACCGGGGGGCCGTCCTCTGGAAACACCATATATTTT
d_gene: TRBD2; v_gene: TRBV4-3; abundance: -; j_gene: TRBJ2-1; CDR3aa: CASSQDWGLAGGLVSYNEQFF; CDR3nt: TGCGCCAGCAGCCAAGATTGGGGACTAGCGGGGGGGCTAGTGTCCTACAATGAGCAGTTCTTC
d_gene: TRBD2; v_gene: TRBV7-2; abundance: -; j_gene: TRBJ2-4; CDR3aa: CASSFGLAGLLAKNIQYF; CDR3nt: TGTGCCAGCAGCTTTGGGCTAGCGGGTTTGTTGGCCAAAAACATTCAGTACTTC
d_gene: -; v_gene: TRBV11-2; abundance: -; j_gene: TRBJ1-1; CDR3aa: CASSLAQGSGTEAFF; CDR3nt: TGTGCCAGCAGCTTAGCGCAGGGTTCGGGCACTGAAGCTTTCTTT
d_gene: TRBD1; v_gene: TRBV18; abundance: -; j_gene: TRBJ2-5; CDR3aa: CASSRTGGDQETQYF; CDR3nt: TGTGCCAGCTCACGCACAGGGGGTGACCAAGAGACCCAGTACTTC
d_gene: TRBD1; v_gene: TRBV19; abundance: once; j_gene: TRBJ1-5; CDR3aa: CASSIDGTDNQPQHF; CDR3nt: TGTGCCAGTAGTATAGATGGGACAGACAATCAGCCCCAGCATTTT
d_gene: -; v_gene: TRBV25-1; abundance: -; j_gene: TRBJ1-2; CDR3aa: CASSPDVFGGYTF; CDR3nt: TGTGCCAGCAGTCCGGACGTCTTCGGAGGCTACACCTTC
d_gene: TRBD1; v_gene: TRBV2; abundance: -; j_gene: TRBJ1-1; CDR3aa: CASSSLDRGLWGTEAFF; CDR3nt: TGTGCCAGCAGTTCCCTGGACAGGGGGCTTTGGGGCACTGAAGCTTTCTTT
d_gene: TRBD1; v_gene: TRBV19; abundance: few; j_gene: TRBJ1-1; CDR3aa: CASRPGQDLTEAFF; CDR3nt: TGTGCCAGTAGGCCGGGACAGGACCTCACTGAAGCTTTCTTT
d_gene: TRBD1; v_gene: TRBV6-5; abundance: -; j_gene: TRBJ1-2; CDR3aa: CASSVGQVGGYTF; CDR3nt: TGTGCCAGCAGTGTAGGACAGGTCGGGGGCTACACCTTC
d_gene: TRBD1; v_gene: TRBV9; abundance: -; j_gene: TRBJ2-7; CDR3aa: CASSNFGQGFDEQYF; CDR3nt: TGTGCCAGCAGCAACTTCGGACAGGGTTTCGACGAGCAGTACTTC
d_gene: -; v_gene: TRBV19; abundance: -; j_gene: TRBJ2-3; CDR3aa: CASSIDSATDTQYF; CDR3nt: TGTGCCAGTAGTATCGACAGCGCCACAGATACGCAGTATTTT
d_gene: TRBD1; v_gene: TRBV5-6; abundance: -; j_gene: TRBJ1-4; CDR3aa: CASSWGQDNEKLFF; CDR3nt: TGTGCCAGCAGCTGGGGACAGGATAATGAAAAACTGTTTTTT
d_gene: -; v_gene: TRBV7-9; abundance: few; j_gene: TRBJ1-4; CDR3aa: CASSSEGRSEMFF; CDR3nt: TGTGCCAGCAGCTCCGAGGGGAGGAGCGAGATGTTTTTT
d_gene: TRBD2; v_gene: TRBV5-1; abundance: -; j_gene: TRBJ2-1; CDR3aa: CASSLLAGGLNEQFF; CDR3nt: TGCGCCAGCAGCTTACTAGCGGGAGGACTGAATGAGCAGTTCTTC
d_gene: TRBD2; v_gene: TRBV7-3; abundance: -; j_gene: TRBJ2-1; CDR3aa: CASSESGSPYNEQFF; CDR3nt: TGTGCCAGCAGCGAAAGCGGGAGTCCCTACAATGAGCAGTTCTTC
d_gene: -; v_gene: TRBV6-1; abundance: -; j_gene: TRBJ2-7; CDR3aa: CASYVTGTYEQYF; CDR3nt: TGTGCCAGTTATGTGACAGGAACCTACGAGCAGTACTTC
d_gene: TRBD2; v_gene: TRBV7-2; abundance: few; j_gene: TRBJ2-3; CDR3aa: CASSLGAGGPGDTQYF; CDR3nt: TGTGCCAGCAGCTTAGGAGCGGGGGGGCCAGGAGATACGCAGTATTTT
d_gene: -; v_gene: TRBV6-5; abundance: -; j_gene: TRBJ2-7; CDR3aa: CASSLGRVYEQYF; CDR3nt: TGTGCCAGCAGTTTGGGCAGGGTATACGAGCAGTACTTC
d_gene: -; v_gene: TRBV27; abundance: -; j_gene: TRBJ2-1; CDR3aa: CASSFYNEQFF; CDR3nt: TGTGCCAGCAGTTTCTACAATGAGCAGTTCTTC
d_gene: -; v_gene: TRBV6-5; abundance: -; j_gene: TRBJ1-1; CDR3aa: CASSTSWTANTEAFF; CDR3nt: TGTGCCAGCAGTACATCCTGGACTGCTAACACTGAAGCTTTCTTT
d_gene: TRBD2; v_gene: TRBV9; abundance: -; j_gene: TRBJ2-2; CDR3aa: CASSLEGGRAGELFF; CDR3nt: TGTGCCAGCAGCCTAGAGGGCGGGAGGGCCGGGGAGCTGTTTTTT
d_gene: -; v_gene: TRBV7-6; abundance: -; j_gene: TRBJ2-6; CDR3aa: CASSRTLSGANVLTF; CDR3nt: TGTGCCAGCAGCCGGACTCTCTCTGGGGCCAACGTCCTGACTTTC
d_gene: -; v_gene: TRBV7-3; abundance: -; j_gene: TRBJ1-2; CDR3aa: CASGSPGEPRGYTF; CDR3nt: TGTGCCAGCGGCTCTCCGGGGGAGCCGCGAGGCTACACCTTC
d_gene: TRBD2; v_gene: TRBV5-4; abundance: -; j_gene: TRBJ2-1; CDR3aa: CASSVGLAGPVRFF; CDR3nt: TGTGCCAGCAGCGTGGGACTAGCGGGCCCTGTTCGATTCTTC